This T cell receptor (beta chain) was captured by sequencing in a study of PD-L1 blockade in urothelial cancer. Across the whole study: The analyses of blood took place 3 weeks (second dose) and 6 weeks after treatment start. T cells numbered a median of roughly 150,000 in the blood samples.

Time point of the sample: peripheral blood 6 weeks after treatment start. TCRdb's copy holds only in-frame clones and misses some; the assay was immunoSEQ multiplex PCR. This sample has approximately 110,000 clones, with 75% to 95% found just once. Germline V gives CDR1 SGDLS, CDR2 YYNGEE. V lost 1 base, J lost 0 bases, and 15 bases lay in between. This CDR3 is built from 17 residues. This sequence originates from a man in his sixties with urothelial cancer. Sequenced here: PBMCs, sampled around atezolizumab (anti-PD-L1) treatment. This chain links TRBV9 with TRBJ2-3, with TRBD2 as a possible D gene (6 bases). The CDR3 here is CASSVPLASHSTDTQYF. In DNA, the CDR3 is TGTGCCAGCAGCGTACCCCTAGCGAGCCATAGCACAGATACGCAGTATTTT.